This T cell receptor (beta chain) originates from a study of radiotherapy plus CTLA-4 blockade in lung cancer. TCRdb keeps only in-frame clones here, not all; method: immunoSEQ multiplex PCR. The table includes about 45,000 clones, around 72% detected once. The CDR3 loop spans 18 amino acids. Trimming left V 3 bases short and J 5 bases short, with 22 bases between. CDR1 KGHSH and CDR2 LQKENI come from the germline V gene. In its sample, this clone was seen a few times. Source: peripheral blood, taken from a patient treated with radiotherapy plus ipilimumab. The sequence was collected from a human donor with non-small cell lung cancer who had a complete response to radiotherapy plus ipilimumab. This rearrangement joins TRBV18 to TRBJ2-2; possible D gene TRBD1, 5 bases. The CDR3 sequence: CASSPDRGSTILTGELFF. CDR3 nucleotides: TGTGCCAGCTCACCCGACAGAGGATCAACAATTTTAACCGGGGAGCTGTTTTTT.